This T cell receptor beta chain came from a study of monozygotic twins with inflammatory bowel disease. Findings and limits, study-wide: With others, IBD patients shared fewer clonotypes than healthy twins did, especially with disease activity.

Whole blood that had not undergone T cell sorting provided the isolated total RNA. The CDR3 has 16 amino acids. As regards this clonotype: The antigen remains unidentified.

Total RNA amounting to about 3,800 ng went into each TCR library. TCRdb processed the 5' RACE reads again and assigns one entry to each CDR3 protein, with no DNA. Recorded for this sample: 350,000 to 400,000 distinct CDR3 sequences. This receptor was identified in a human donor with ulcerative colitis or Crohn's disease, or a healthy co-twin of an affected twin (not recorded which). The specimen was blood. The chain has TRBV12-3 or TRBV12-4 and TRBJ2-2; as DNA is missing, the TRBD1 call by TCRdb cannot be tested. The CDR3 sequence: CASTPTETGYTGELFF.